The 16 T cell receptor beta chains below were found in one sample sequenced in a study of T cells in narcolepsy. The method was immunoSEQ multiplex PCR; TCRdb's version includes in-frame clones alone and lacks a portion of them. The sample records about 30,000 clones, roughly four fifths being singletons. Sequencing was performed on memory (CD45RA-) CD4+ T cells from blood. These receptors came from a human donor in good health.

V is TRBV19 and J is TRBJ1-3; D ambiguous. The CDR3 extends over 19 amino acids. V lost 3 bases and J lost 0, with 21 bases in between. Germline V lookup: CDR1 LNHDA, CDR2 SQIVND (reference sequence). In DNA, the CDR3 is TGTGCCAGTAGTATGGAGCGGGGAGTCGAATTGGGCTCTGGAAACACCATATATTTT. Encoded protein: CASSMERGVELGSGNTIYF. Looking up the rest from reference TRBV19 and TRBJ1-3 gives the full variable domain: DGGITQSPKYLFRKEGQNVTLSCEQNLNHDAMYWYRQDPGQGLRLIYYSQIVNDFQKGDIAEGYSVSREKKESFPLTVTSAQKNPTAFYLCASSMERGVELGSGNTIYFGEGSWLTVV.

This sequence joins TRBV10-1 and TRBJ2-1, with TRBD2 identical over 11 bases. The length of the CDR3 is 18 residues. Trimming cost V 3 bases and J 4 bases; bases outside gene matches: 11. Per germline, CDR1 WNHNN and CDR2 SYGVQD (reference sequence). In DNA, the CDR3 is TGCGCCAGCAGTGAAATCCGGGCTAGCGGGGGGCTTTACAATGAGCAGTTCTTC. Amino acids: CASSEIRASGGLYNEQFF.

V usage is TRBV7-2 and J usage is TRBJ1-2; 8 bases are a match to TRBD1. Looked up from germline, CDR1 is SGHTA and CDR2 is FQGNSA. The V and J ends lost 0 bases and 7 bases, in that order; junction bases with no gene match: 7. The length of the CDR3 is 15 residues. CDR3 amino acids: CASSLALGQGSGYTF. CDR3 nucleotides: TGTGCCAGCAGCTTAGCTTTAGGACAGGGTAGTGGCTACACCTTC.

The chain links TRBV28 to TRBJ1-1; perhaps TRBD1 as D (6 bases). Trimming took off 4 bases at V and 0 bases at J, with 15 bases between the two ends. The CDR3 length is 16 residues. The germline V gene encodes CDR1 MDHEN and CDR2 SYDVKM. CDR3 protein: CASSSPRGVLNTEAFF. CDR3 DNA sequence: TGTGCCAGCAGTTCACCGAGGGGGGTCCTGAACACTGAAGCTTTCTTT. Looking up the rest from reference TRBV28 and TRBJ1-1 gives the full variable domain: DVKVTQSSRYLVKRTGEKVFLECVQDMDHENMFWYRQDPGLGLRLIYFSYDVKMKEKGDIPEGYSVSREKKERFSLILESASTNQTSMYLCASSSPRGVLNTEAFFGQGTRLTVV.

The chain joins TRBV11-2 to TRBJ2-7, with D uncertain. Germline CDR1 reads SGHAT; CDR2 reads FQNNGV. CDR3 length: 12 amino acids. Trimming shortened V by 0 bases and J by 5 bases, and 5 bases separated the two germline ends. Here the CDR3 reads CASSLERDEQYF. CDR3 sequence (DNA): TGTGCCAGCAGCTTAGAAAGGGACGAGCAGTACTTC.

The chain uses TRBV19 and TRBJ2-7; TRBD1 agrees at 7 bases. V lost 3 bases and J lost 7; bases outside the gene matches: 6. Germline lookup yields CDR1 LNHDA and CDR2 SQIVND (reference sequence). This CDR3 is 13 amino acids long. Written as DNA, the CDR3 is TGTGCCAGTAGTATCAACAGGGGACGGGAGCAGTACTTC. Amino acid sequence: CASSINRGREQYF.

This chain uses TRBV28 with TRBJ1-2; 11 nucleotides agree with TRBD1. The CDR3 loop spans 15 amino acids. Germline assignment: CDR1 MDHEN and CDR2 SYDVKM. After removal of 5 bases from V and 3 bases from J, the junction contained 5 bases not matched to a gene. The CDR3 nucleotides read TGTGCCAGCAGTCCTAGGACAGGGGGCCACTATGGCTACACCTTC. Protein: CASSPRTGGHYGYTF.

The gene calls are TRBV28 and TRBJ1-5, with D maybe TRBD1 (5 bases). The CDR3 extends over 15 amino acids. With 5 bases removed from V and 2 bases from J, the gap between germline ends came to 13 bases. CDR1 is MDHEN, CDR2 SYDVKM, per germline. In DNA, the CDR3 is TGTGCCAGCAGTGGGACGGTGGAGGGCAATCAGCCCCAGCATTTT. It is translated as CASSGTVEGNQPQHF.

This clone was counted only a few times. The chain carries TRBV6-6 and TRBJ1-1, with TRBD1 as a possible D gene (6 bases). This CDR3 spans 13 amino acids. V was cut by 6 bases and J by 1 base, with 9 bases left in between. Germline assignment: CDR1 MNHNY and CDR2 SVGAGI (reference sequence). CDR3 DNA sequence: TGTGCCAGCAGCCCCAGGGGGAACACTGAAGCTTTCTTT. Its translation: CASSPRGNTEAFF.

The V call is TRBV27, the J call TRBJ1-6; D might be TRBD1 (5 bases). The length of the CDR3 is 16 residues. Trimming left V 4 bases short and J 3 bases short, with 13 bases between. Germline V gene data show CDR1 as MNHEY and CDR2 as SMNVEV (reference sequence). The CDR3 DNA is TGTGCCAGCAGTTCACATAAAGGGGTCTATAATTCACCCCTCCACTTT. Translation gives CASSSHKGVYNSPLHF.

The rearrangement joins TRBV25-1 to TRBJ2-2; the D gene could be TRBD1 or TRBD2 (5 bases each). This CDR3 spans 15 amino acids. V shed 6 bases and J shed 2 bases, with 13 bases lying between them. The germline CDR1 and CDR2 sequences are MGHDK and SYGVNS. CDR3 in amino acids: CASSPPGRNTGELFF. Here the CDR3 DNA reads TGTGCCAGCAGCCCACCAGGGAGAAACACCGGGGAGCTGTTTTTT.

V gene TRBV19 combines with J gene TRBJ1-5; 8 bases line up with TRBD1. CDR1 and CDR2 from the germline V gene are LNHDA and SQIVND (reference sequence). The length of the CDR3 is 14 residues. The V segment lost 5 bases and the J segment 5 bases; nucleotides outside the gene matches: 5. The chain's CDR3 is CASSPDRAYQPQHF. The DNA for the CDR3 is TGTGCCAGTAGTCCGGACAGGGCATATCAGCCCCAGCATTTT. The complete variable domain, with remaining parts taken from reference TRBV19 and TRBJ1-5, reads DGGITQSPKYLFRKEGQNVTLSCEQNLNHDAMYWYRQDPGQGLRLIYYSQIVNDFQKGDIAEGYSVSREKKESFPLTVTSAQKNPTAFYLCASSPDRAYQPQHFGDGTRLSIL.

Written as DNA, the CDR3 is TGCGCCAGCAGCTTGGACAGGGTGCAGTACTTC. Protein product: CASSLDRVQYF. V gene TRBV5-1 combines with J gene TRBJ2-7; a possible D gene is TRBD1 (6 bases). The germline V gene has CDR1 SGHRS and CDR2 YFSETQ. The CDR3 is 11 amino acids. V was pared by 0 bases and J by 9 bases, with 7 bases between.

The chain combines TRBV5-5 with TRBJ2-3, with a possible D match to TRBD1 (6 bases). V was clipped by 4 bases and J by 4 bases, with 13 bases between them. This CDR3 has 14 residues. CDR1 is SGHKS, CDR2 YYEKEE, per germline (reference sequence). CDR3 in DNA: TGTGCCAGCAGCGGTGGCAGGGGACCAGATACGCAGTATTTT. Encoded protein: CASSGGRGPDTQYF.

This rearrangement joins TRBV5-6 to TRBJ1-1; TRBD1 is a possible D gene (6 bases). The CDR3 is made up of 15 amino acids. Germline CDR1 and CDR2: SGHDT and YYEEEE. Trimming cost V 4 bases and J 6 bases, with 19 bases left between them. The CDR3 sequence: CASSPVGATVAEAFF. The CDR3, as DNA: TGTGCCAGCAGCCCCGTGGGGGCAACGGTCGCTGAAGCTTTCTTT.

The rearrangement uses TRBV6-6 and TRBJ2-5; TRBD2 might be the D (6 bases). The CDR3 is 15 residues long. Between the trimmed V and J ends, which lost 2 bases and 2 bases, there was a span of 12 bases. Germline V gene data show CDR1 as MNHNY and CDR2 as SVGAGI (reference sequence). CDR3 protein: CASSYKGSGQETQYF. The CDR3 nucleotides are TGTGCCAGCAGTTACAAGGGTAGCGGTCAAGAGACCCAGTACTTC.